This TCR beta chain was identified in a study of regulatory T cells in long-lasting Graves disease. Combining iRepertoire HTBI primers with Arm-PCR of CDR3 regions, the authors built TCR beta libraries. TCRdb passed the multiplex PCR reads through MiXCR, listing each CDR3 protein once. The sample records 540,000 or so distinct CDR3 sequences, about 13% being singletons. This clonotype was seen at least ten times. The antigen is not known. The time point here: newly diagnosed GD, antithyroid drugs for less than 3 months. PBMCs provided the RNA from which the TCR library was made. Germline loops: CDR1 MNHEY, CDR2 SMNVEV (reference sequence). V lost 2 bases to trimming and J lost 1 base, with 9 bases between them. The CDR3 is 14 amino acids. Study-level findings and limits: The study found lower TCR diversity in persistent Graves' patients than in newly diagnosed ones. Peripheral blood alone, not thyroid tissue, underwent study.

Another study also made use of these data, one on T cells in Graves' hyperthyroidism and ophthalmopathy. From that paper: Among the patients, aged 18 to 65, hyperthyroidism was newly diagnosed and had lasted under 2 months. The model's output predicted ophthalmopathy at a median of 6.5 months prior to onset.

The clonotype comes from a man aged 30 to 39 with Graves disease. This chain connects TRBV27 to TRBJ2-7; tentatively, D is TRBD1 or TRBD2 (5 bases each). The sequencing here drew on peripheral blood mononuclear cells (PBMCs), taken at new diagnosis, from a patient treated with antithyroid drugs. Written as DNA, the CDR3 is TGTGCCAGCAGTTTACACAGGACTTCCTACGAGCAGTACTTC. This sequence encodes CASSLHRTSYEQYF.